This TCR beta chain was identified in a study of neurological immune-mediated disorders. TCRdb re-called the 5' RACE reads through MiXCR, storing one row per CDR3 protein. The table records approximately 50,000 distinct CDR3 sequences, roughly 8.4% of them present only once. CDR3 size: 11 residues. V lost 6 bases, J lost 11 bases, and 4 bases stayed unmatched. The germline gives CDR1 SGHVS, CDR2 FQNEAQ. General study findings and limits: Falling below healthy controls, multiple sclerosis showed the least TCR clonal expansion, while HTLV-1-associated myelopathy showed the most.

Regarding time point: longitudinal time-point 3. The unsorted libraries had their origin in 2 million PBMCs stored at -80 C. Ten or more counts support this clonotype. The target antigen is unknown. This chain joins TRBV7-8 and TRBJ1-5; 7 bases match TRBD1. Sequenced input: PBMCs. The TCR originated in a woman aged 35 to 49 in good health. CDR3 amino acids: CASRGTGAQHF. The CDR3 nucleotides read TGTGCCAGCAGGGGAACAGGGGCCCAGCATTTT.